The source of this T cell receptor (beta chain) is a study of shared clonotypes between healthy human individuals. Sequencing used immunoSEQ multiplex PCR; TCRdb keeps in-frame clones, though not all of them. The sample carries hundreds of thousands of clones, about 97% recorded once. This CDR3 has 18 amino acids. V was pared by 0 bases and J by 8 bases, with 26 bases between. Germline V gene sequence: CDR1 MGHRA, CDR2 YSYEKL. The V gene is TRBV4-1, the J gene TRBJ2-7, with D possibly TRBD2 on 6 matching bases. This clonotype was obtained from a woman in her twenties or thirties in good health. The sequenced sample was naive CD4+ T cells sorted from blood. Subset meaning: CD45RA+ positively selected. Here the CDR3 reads CASSQEDQDSGPWFKQYF. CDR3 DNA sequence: TGCGCCAGCAGCCAAGAAGATCAGGATAGCGGACCCTGGTTCAAGCAGTACTTC.